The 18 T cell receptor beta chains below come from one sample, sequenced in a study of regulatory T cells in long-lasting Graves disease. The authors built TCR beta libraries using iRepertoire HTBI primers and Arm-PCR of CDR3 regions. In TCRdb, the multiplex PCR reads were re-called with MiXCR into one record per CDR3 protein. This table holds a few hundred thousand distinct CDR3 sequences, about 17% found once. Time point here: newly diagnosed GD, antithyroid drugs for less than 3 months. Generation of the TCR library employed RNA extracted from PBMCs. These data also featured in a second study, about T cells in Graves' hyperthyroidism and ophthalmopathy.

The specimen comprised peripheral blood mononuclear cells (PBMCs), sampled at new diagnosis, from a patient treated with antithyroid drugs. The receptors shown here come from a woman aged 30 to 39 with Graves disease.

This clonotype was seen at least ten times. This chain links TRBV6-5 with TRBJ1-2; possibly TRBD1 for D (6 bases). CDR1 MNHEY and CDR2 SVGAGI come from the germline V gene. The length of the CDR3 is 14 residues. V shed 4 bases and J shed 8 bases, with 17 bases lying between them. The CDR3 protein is CASSSSRGGGGYTF. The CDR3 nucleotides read TGTGCCAGCAGTTCGAGTCGGGGGGGGGGCGGCTACACCTTC.

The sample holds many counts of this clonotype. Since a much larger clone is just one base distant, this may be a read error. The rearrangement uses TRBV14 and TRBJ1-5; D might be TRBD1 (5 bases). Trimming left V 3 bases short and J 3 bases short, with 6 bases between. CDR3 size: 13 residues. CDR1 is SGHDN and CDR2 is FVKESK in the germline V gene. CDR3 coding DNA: TGTGCCAGCAGCCAGGGGGTCAATCAGCCCCAGCATTTT. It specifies CASSQGVNQPQHF.

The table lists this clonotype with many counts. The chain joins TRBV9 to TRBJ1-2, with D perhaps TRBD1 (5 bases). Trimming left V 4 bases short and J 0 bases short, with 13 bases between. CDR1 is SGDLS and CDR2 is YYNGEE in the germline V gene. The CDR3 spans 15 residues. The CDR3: CASSPRDGPNYGYTF. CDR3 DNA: TGTGCCAGCAGCCCCCGGGACGGACCTAACTATGGCTACACCTTC. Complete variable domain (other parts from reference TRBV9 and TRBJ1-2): DSGVTQTPKHLITATGQRVTLRCSPRSGDLSVYWYQQSLDQGLQFLIQYYNGEERAKGNILERFSAQQFPDLHSELNLSSLELGDSALYFCASSPRDGPNYGYTFGSGTRLTVV.

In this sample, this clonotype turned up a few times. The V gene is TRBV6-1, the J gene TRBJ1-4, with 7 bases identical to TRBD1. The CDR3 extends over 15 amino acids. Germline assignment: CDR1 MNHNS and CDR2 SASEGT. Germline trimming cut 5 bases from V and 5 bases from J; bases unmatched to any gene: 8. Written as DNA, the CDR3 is TGTGCCAGCAGTCAATACAGGGGCCCAAATGAAAAACTGTTTTTT. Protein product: CASSQYRGPNEKLFF.

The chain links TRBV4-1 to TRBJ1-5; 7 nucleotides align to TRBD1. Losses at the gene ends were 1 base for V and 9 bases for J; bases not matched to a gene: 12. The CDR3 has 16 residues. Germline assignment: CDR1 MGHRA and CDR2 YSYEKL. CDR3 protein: CASSQVGTEASRPQHF. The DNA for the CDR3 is TGCGCCAGCAGCCAAGTGGGGACAGAGGCGTCGCGGCCCCAGCATTTT.

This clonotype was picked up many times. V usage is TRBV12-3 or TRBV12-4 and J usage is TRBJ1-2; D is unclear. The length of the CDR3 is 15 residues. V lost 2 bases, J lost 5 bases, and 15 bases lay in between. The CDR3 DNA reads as TGTGCCAGCAGTTTACATCCATCGGATAAGTATGGCTACACCTTC. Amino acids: CASSLHPSDKYGYTF.

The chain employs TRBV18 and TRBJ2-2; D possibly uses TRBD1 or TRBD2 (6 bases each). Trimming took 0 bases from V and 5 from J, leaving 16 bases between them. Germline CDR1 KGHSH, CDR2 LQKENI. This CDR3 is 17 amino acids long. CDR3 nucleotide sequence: TGTGCCAGCTCACCACCGTTTGCCGGGGGCAATACCGGGGAGCTGTTTTTT. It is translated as CASSPPFAGGNTGELFF.

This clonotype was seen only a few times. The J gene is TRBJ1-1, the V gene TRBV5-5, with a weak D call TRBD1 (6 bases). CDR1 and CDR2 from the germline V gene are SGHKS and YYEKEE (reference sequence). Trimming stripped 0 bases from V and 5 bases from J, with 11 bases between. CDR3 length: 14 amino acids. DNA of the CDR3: TGTGCCAGCAGCTTGGTCCAGGGGTGGACTGAAGCTTTCTTT. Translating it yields CASSLVQGWTEAFF.

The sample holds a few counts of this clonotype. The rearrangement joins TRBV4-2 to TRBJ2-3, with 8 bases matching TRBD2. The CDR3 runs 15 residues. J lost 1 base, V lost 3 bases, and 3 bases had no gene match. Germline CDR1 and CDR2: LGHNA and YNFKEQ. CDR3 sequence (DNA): TGTGCCAGCAGCCAGCCGGGACTAGGCACAGATACGCAGTATTTT. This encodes CASSQPGLGTDTQYF.

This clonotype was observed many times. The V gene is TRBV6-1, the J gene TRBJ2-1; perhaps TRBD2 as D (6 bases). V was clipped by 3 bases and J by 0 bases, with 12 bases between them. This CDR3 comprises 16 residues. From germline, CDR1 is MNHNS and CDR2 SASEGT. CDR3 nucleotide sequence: TGTGCCAGCAGTGAGGGAGGCCCGGCCTCCTACAATGAGCAGTTCTTC. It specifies CASSEGGPASYNEQFF.

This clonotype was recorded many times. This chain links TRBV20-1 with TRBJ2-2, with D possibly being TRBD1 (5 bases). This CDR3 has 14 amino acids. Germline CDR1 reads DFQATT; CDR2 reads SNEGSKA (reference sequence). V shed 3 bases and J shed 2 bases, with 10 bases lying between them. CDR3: CSARAGSNTGELFF. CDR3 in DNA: TGCAGTGCTAGGGCAGGGTCAAACACCGGGGAGCTGTTTTTT.

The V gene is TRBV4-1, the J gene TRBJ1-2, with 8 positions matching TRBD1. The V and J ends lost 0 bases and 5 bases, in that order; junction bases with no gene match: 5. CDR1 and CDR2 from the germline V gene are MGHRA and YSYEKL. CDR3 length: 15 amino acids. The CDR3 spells CASSQDQGAGYGYTF. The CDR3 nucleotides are TGCGCCAGCAGCCAAGATCAGGGGGCGGGGTATGGCTACACCTTC.

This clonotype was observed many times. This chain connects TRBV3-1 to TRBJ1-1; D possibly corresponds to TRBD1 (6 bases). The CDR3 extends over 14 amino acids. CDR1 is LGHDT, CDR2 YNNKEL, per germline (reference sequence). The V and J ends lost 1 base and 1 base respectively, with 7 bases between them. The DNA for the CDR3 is TGTGCCAGCAGCCAAGGGGGGGCGAACACTGAAGCTTTCTTT. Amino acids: CASSQGGANTEAFF. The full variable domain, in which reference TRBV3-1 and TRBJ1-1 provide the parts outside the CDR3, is DTAVSQTPKYLVTQMGNDKSIKCEQNLGHDTMYWYKQDSKKFLKIMFSYNNKELIINETVPNRFSPKSPDKAHLNLHINSLELGDSAVYFCASSQGGANTEAFFGQGTRLTVV.

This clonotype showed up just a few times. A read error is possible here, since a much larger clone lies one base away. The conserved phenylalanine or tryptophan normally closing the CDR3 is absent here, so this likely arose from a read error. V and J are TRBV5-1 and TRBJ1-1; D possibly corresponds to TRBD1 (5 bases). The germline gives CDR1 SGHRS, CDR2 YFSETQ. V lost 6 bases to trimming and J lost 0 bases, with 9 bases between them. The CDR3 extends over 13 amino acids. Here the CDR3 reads CASTPGLNTEAFS. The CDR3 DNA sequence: TGCGCCAGCACCCCGGGGCTGAACACTGAAGCTTTCTCT.

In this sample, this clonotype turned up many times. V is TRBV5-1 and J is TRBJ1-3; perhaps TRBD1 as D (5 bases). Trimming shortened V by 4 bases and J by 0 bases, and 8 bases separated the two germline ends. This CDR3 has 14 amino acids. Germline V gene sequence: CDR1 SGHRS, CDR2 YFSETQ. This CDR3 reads CASSTDNSGNTIYF. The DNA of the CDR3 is TGCGCCAGCAGCACGGACAACTCTGGAAACACCATATATTTT.

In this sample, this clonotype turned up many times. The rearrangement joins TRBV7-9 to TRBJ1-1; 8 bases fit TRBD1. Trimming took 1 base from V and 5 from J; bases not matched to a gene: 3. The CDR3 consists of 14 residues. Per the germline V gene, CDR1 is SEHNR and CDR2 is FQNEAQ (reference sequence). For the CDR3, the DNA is TGTGCCAGCAGCTTAGTCCAGGGGGCTACTGAAGCTTTCTTT. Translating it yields CASSLVQGATEAFF.

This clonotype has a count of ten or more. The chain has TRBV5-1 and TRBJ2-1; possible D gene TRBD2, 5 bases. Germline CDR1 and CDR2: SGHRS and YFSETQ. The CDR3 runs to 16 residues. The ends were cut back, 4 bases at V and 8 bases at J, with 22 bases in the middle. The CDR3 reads CASSAGLAQAGDEQFF. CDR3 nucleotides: TGCGCCAGCAGCGCTGGCCTGGCCCAGGCCGGGGATGAGCAGTTCTTC.

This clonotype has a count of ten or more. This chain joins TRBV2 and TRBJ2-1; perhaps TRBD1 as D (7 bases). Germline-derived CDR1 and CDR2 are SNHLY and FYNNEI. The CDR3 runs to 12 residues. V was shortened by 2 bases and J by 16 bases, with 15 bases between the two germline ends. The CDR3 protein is CASSELRGVDFF. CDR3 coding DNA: TGTGCCAGCAGTGAACTCAGGGGGGTGGACTTCTTC.